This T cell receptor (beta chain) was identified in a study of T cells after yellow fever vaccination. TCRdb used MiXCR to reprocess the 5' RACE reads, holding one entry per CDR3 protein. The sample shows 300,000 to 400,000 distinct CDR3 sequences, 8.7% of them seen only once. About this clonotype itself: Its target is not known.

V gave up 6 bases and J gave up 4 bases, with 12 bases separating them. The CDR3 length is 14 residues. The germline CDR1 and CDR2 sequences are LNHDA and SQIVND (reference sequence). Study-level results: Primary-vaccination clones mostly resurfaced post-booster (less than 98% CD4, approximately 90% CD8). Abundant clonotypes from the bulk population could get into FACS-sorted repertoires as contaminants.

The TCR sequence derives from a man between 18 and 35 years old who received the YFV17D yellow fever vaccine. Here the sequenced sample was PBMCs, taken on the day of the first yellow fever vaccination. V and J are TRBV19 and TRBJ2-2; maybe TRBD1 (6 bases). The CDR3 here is CASRWTERTGELFF. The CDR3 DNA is TGTGCCAGTAGGTGGACAGAACGCACCGGGGAGCTGTTTTTT.